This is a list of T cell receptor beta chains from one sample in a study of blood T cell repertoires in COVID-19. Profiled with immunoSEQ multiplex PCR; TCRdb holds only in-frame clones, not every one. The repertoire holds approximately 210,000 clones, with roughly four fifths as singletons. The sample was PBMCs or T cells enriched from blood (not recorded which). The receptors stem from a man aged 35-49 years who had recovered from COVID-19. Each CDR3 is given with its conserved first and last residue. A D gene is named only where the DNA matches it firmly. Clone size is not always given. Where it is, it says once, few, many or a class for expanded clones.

CASSVLSSGNTIYF	TGTGCCAGCTCCGTACTTTCCTCTGGAAACACCATATATTTT	.	TRBV9	TRBJ1-3	.
CASSTRPGGNTEAFF	TGTGCCAGCAGCACTCGGCCAGGGGGGAACACTGAAGCTTTCTTT	TRBD1	TRBV9	TRBJ1-1	.
CASGLGFGDTQYF	TGTGCTAGTGGTTTGGGATTCGGGGATACGCAGTATTTT	.	TRBV12-5	TRBJ2-3	.
CASSQDRGYGNTIYF	TGCGCCAGCAGCCAAGATCGGGGTTATGGAAACACCATATATTTT	.	TRBV4-3	TRBJ1-3	.
CASSRDRGGGNQPQHF	TGTGCCAGCAGTCGGGACAGGGGTGGGGGCAATCAGCCCCAGCATTTT	TRBD1	TRBV2	TRBJ1-5	.
CASSVVLAPSSEAFF	TGTGCCAGCAGCGTAGTTCTGGCTCCCTCATCTGAAGCTTTCTTT	.	TRBV9	TRBJ1-1	.
CASTPQATGGNEKLFF	TGTGCCAGTACCCCACAGGCCACAGGGGGTAATGAAAAACTGTTTTTT	TRBD1	TRBV19	TRBJ1-4	.
CASSEAGGQNTGELFF	TGTGCCAGCAGTGAAGCGGGAGGGCAGAACACCGGGGAGCTGTTTTTT	TRBD2	TRBV6-1	TRBJ2-2	.
CASSRRSQGRAEKLFF	TGTGCCAGTAGTCGCCGCTCACAGGGGAGAGCTGAAAAACTGTTTTTT	TRBD1	TRBV19	TRBJ1-4	.
CASSQVPGSIMNTEAFF	TGCGCCAGCAGCCAAGTTCCAGGAAGTATAATGAACACTGAAGCTTTCTTT	.	TRBV4-1	TRBJ1-1	few
CATSASSRGLDTEAFF	TGCGCCACCTCAGCTTCGTCCAGGGGGCTTGACACTGAAGCTTTCTTT	TRBD1	TRBV5-1	TRBJ1-1	few
CASSARVGNYGYTF	TGTGCCAGCAGTGCCAGGGTCGGTAACTATGGCTACACCTTC	.	TRBV6-4	TRBJ1-2	.
CASSYRGSNQPQHF	TGTGCCAGCAGTTACAGGGGTAGCAATCAGCCCCAGCATTTT	.	TRBV6-2/TRBV6-3	TRBJ1-5	.
CAIKDTGGNNEQFF	TGTGCCATCAAGGACACGGGAGGTAATAATGAGCAGTTCTTC	TRBD2	TRBV27	TRBJ2-1	.
CASSRRGRNTIYF	TGTGCCAGCAGCCGGAGGGGGCGAAACACCATATATTTT	TRBD1	TRBV13	TRBJ1-3	.
CASSQDGGRDTQYF	TGCGCCAGCAGCCAAGATGGGGGGAGAGATACGCAGTATTTT	.	TRBV4-3	TRBJ2-3	few
CASSEPVCYGYTF	TGTGCCAGCAGTGAACCAGTGTGCTATGGCTACACCTTC	.	TRBV6-1	TRBJ1-2	.
CATSSSQGFSQHF	TGTGCCACCAGCAGTTCTCAGGGATTTTCCCAGCATTTT	.	TRBV15	TRBJ1-5	.
CASKLGQGSLNTEAFF	TGTGCCAGCAAACTCGGACAGGGATCTTTGAACACTGAAGCTTTCTTT	TRBD1	TRBV2	TRBJ1-1	.
CASSSGQADEKLFF	TGTGCCAGCAGCTCGGGACAGGCGGATGAAAAACTGTTTTTT	TRBD1	TRBV7-9	TRBJ1-4	once
CASSQGQAPYEQYF	TGCGCCAGCAGCCAGGGGCAGGCCCCCTACGAGCAGTACTTC	.	TRBV4-3	TRBJ2-7	.
CASSPGLNTGELFF	TGCGCCAGCAGCCCGGGACTTAACACCGGGGAGCTGTTTTTT	.	TRBV5-1	TRBJ2-2	.
CASSPGQVRNTEAFF	TGTGCCAGCTCACCGGGGCAGGTTAGGAACACTGAAGCTTTCTTT	.	TRBV18	TRBJ1-1	.
CASSLESSGELFF	TGTGCCAGCAGCTTAGAAAGCTCCGGGGAGCTGTTTTTT	.	TRBV11-2	TRBJ2-2	.
CASSRLTGPYGYTF	TGTGCCAGCAGCCGACTCACAGGCCCCTATGGCTACACCTTC	.	TRBV3-1/TRBV3-2	TRBJ1-2	.
CASSLWGQGAGGYTF	TGTGCCAGCAGCTTGTGGGGCCAGGGGGCAGGTGGCTACACCTTC	TRBD1	TRBV5-4	TRBJ1-2	once
CASSLPGQTNTGELFF	TGTGCCAGCAGTTTACCCGGACAGACGAACACCGGGGAGCTGTTTTTT	.	TRBV27	TRBJ2-2	few
CASSVKPGTGFNDEKLFF	TGTGCCAGCAGCGTAAAGCCCGGGACAGGGTTCAATGATGAAAAACTGTTTTTT	TRBD1	TRBV9	TRBJ1-4	.
CASSFGIEYEQYF	TGTGCCAGCAGCTTCGGGATCGAGTACGAGCAGTACTTC	.	TRBV11-2	TRBJ2-7	.
CASSKEFRDRYTGELFF	TGTGCCAGCAGCAAAGAATTTCGGGACAGGTACACCGGGGAGCTGTTTTTT	TRBD1	TRBV14	TRBJ2-2	.
CASSQQDKLDTQYF	TGTGCCAGCAGTCAACAGGACAAGTTAGATACGCAGTATTTT	.	TRBV28	TRBJ2-3	.
CASNNQGFDGYTF	TGTGCCAGCAACAATCAGGGGTTCGATGGCTACACCTTC	.	TRBV6-5	TRBJ1-2	.
CASSATGGGETQYF	TGTGCCAGCAGCGCGACAGGGGGAGGGGAGACCCAGTACTTC	TRBD1	TRBV7-3	TRBJ2-5	.
CASSVRTGGHEQYF	TGTGCCAGCAGCGTCCGGACAGGGGGCCACGAGCAGTACTTC	TRBD1	TRBV9	TRBJ2-7	few